This T cell receptor beta chain was recovered during a study of cytomegalovirus exposure and HLA in healthy donors. Whole-study results and caveats: Cytomegalovirus-associated status was assigned to 164 TCR beta chains.

Comments on this clone: Antigen unknown.

Per the germline V gene, CDR1 is SQVTM and CDR2 is ANQGSEA. With 4 bases removed from V and 1 base from J, the gap between germline ends came to 7 bases. CDR3 length: 12 amino acids. Use of 60 Vbeta and 13 Jbeta primers characterized the PCR. Only in-frame clones appear in the TCRdb table, and some are missing; sequencing was by immunoSEQ multiplex PCR. The sample has 150,000 or so clones; 75% to 80% are singletons. Sequenced sample: PBMCs. This TCR derives from a male donor in good health and CMV-seronegative. The genes are TRBV29-1 and TRBJ1-1; D unresolved. The CDR3 sequence is CSVVGRNTEAFF. Here the CDR3 DNA reads TGCAGCGTTGTGGGCAGGAACACTGAAGCTTTCTTT.